The clone carrying this TCR beta chain was detected ten times or more. The antigen remains unidentified. This sample is drawn from a study of T cell repertoires in cytomegalovirus infection. Overall study: Indications came from public TCR beta signatures; they pointed to CMV infection and to a matching HLA type. Overall study results and limits: Frequencies of public TCR beta families were cumulated, and this identified carriers of CMV plus the relevant HLA.

TCRdb used MiXCR to reprocess the reads, holding one entry per CDR3 protein. The sample contains about 320,000 distinct CDR3 sequences, more than 8% of which appear only once. Per the germline V gene, CDR1 is ENHRY and CDR2 is SYGVKD. J gave up 1 base and V 2 bases, and 15 bases lay outside the gene matches. This CDR3 has 19 amino acids. This TCR was recovered from a human donor in good health (CMV status not recorded). Some clones in this sample may be carry-over from other donors' samples. The genes are TRBV10-3 and TRBJ2-5; TRBD1 aligns across 8 bases. Material for sequencing was PBMCs. The CDR3 spells CAISEPVGTGSLLQETQYF. CDR3 nucleotide sequence: TGTGCCATCAGTGAGCCGGTAGGGACAGGCTCCCTTCTCCAAGAGACCCAGTACTTC.